This T cell receptor (beta chain) was sequenced during a study of blood T cell repertoires in COVID-19 (TCRdb year 2020). Study-level background: Collaborator samples came from the United States, Italy and Spain and covered acute and convalescent phases of COVID-19. The sample metadata nearly always contained a de-identified subject ID, COVID-19 status, age in years and sex. The material from the prospective study consisted of cDNA or gDNA derived from T cells, B-cell-depleted T cells, or PBMCs. A freely available public database, intended as a resource for researchers studying the immune response to SARS-CoV-2, is where the repertoires were released. Samples came from the ongoing ImmuneRACE study (first 160 participants) plus 1,254 subjects from 6 global collaborators. The dataset comprised deeply sampled blood TCRbeta repertoires from subjects exposed to, actively infected with, or recovered from COVID-19. Where HLA class I and class II types were available, the types were taken from metadata supplied by the sample provider, not from assay-based typing.

On this clone: It lacks a known antigen. The record has no base qualities; no much larger clone is one base away.

From the cysteine through the phenylalanine, the CDR3 covers 16 amino acids. This entry keeps only the CDR3 DNA: 48 bases, framed from base 1. Relative to germline, V is missing 4 bases and J is missing 1 base, with 6 bases of the junction outside any gene match. The germline V gene supplies CDR1 SGHDN and CDR2 FVKESK. Whole blood was collected in K2EDTA tubes by collaborating institutions according to the institutions' own protocols. For TCRbeta analysis, collaborator samples were shipped as frozen whole blood, as isolated PBMCs, or as DNA extracted from either sample type. Broad study findings and their caveats: The amount of clinical and demographic metadata varied by source and participant and was provided uncurated.

TCRbeta CDR3 regions were amplified from genomic DNA using the immunoSEQ Assay, a bias-controlled multiplex PCR. The original pipeline was this. The number of nucleated cells in each sample was estimated from the amplification of reference gene primers within the assay. To quantify the absolute abundance of each unique TCRbeta CDR3 rearrangement, sequence reads were collapsed and filtered. For each sample, productive Simpson clonality was calculated as the square root of Simpson's diversity index across productive rearrangements. The immuneACCESS repertoire file appears here via TCRdb, limited to in-frame rearrangements. These files lack a portion of the clones; in checked studies, under half of the deficit traces to unresolved V genes, and the cause of the others is not known. V and J calls and clone size are as listed in that table; D and trimming were resolved from the DNA. Present in this sample are more than 90,000 clones, under 80% of which were seen just once. The ten top clones hold about 2.7% of the sample.

The chain links TRBV14 with TRBJ2-3; TRBD1 agrees with 9 junctional bases. This sequence was found in a man aged 50-60 years with acute or convalescent COVID-19. The specimen sequenced was peripheral blood. In nucleotide form, the sequence is TGTGCCAGCAGCCGCGCGGACAGGGGTGGCACAGATACGCAGTATTTT. Translated, it gives CASSRADRGGTDTQYF.